The entry that follows covers one TCR beta chain sequence. This record comes from a study of T-cell reconstitution after alpha-beta-depleted transplantation in children. It was with unique molecular identifiers that the TCRbeta library was prepared. Each CDR3 protein is one row after TCRdb ran MiXCR on the PCR reads. The sample lists about 500,000 distinct CDR3 sequences, around a third seen once, with 2% to 3% in the top ten. The CDR3 has 15 amino acids. CDR1 and CDR2 from the germline V gene are SGHTA and FQGNSA. J gave up 4 bases and V 5 bases, and 8 bases lay outside the gene matches. The sample was PBMCs from the stem cell graft donor, taken from the stem cell graft. The V gene is TRBV7-2, the J gene TRBJ2-1; 7 bases line up with TRBD2. The source of this sequence is a human donor who donated a stem cell graft to a child with aplastic anemia. As DNA, the CDR3 is TGTGCCAGCAGCCCCCGGGCTAGCGGATACAATGAGCAGTTCTTC. Amino acids: CASSPRASGYNEQFF.